Listed below are T cell receptor beta chains from one sample, sequenced in a study of blood T cell repertoires in COVID-19. TCRdb's table, derived via immunoSEQ multiplex PCR, lists solely in-frame clones and lacks some. The data contain 75,000 to 90,000 clones, 80% of them singletons. Sequences were obtained from peripheral blood. These receptors originate from a woman between 70 and 85 years old with acute or convalescent COVID-19. CDR3s include the opening cysteine and the closing phenylalanine or tryptophan. D genes are given only for firm matches. Only some rows state a clone size, as once, few, many or a class for expanded clones.

v_call	d_call	clone_size	j_call	cdr3_aa	cdr3_nt
TRBV13	.	.	TRBJ2-5	CASSPPSLEGQETQYF	TGTGCCAGCAGCCCGCCTTCCCTAGAGGGTCAAGAGACCCAGTACTTC
TRBV7-2	TRBD1	.	TRBJ1-3	CASSLVVRGLNTIYF	TGTGCCAGCAGCTTAGTCGTCAGGGGGCTTAACACCATATATTTT
TRBV4-2	.	.	TRBJ2-1	CASSQEGDYNEQFF	TGTGCCAGCAGCCAAGAAGGGGACTACAATGAGCAGTTCTTC
TRBV4-2	.	.	TRBJ2-3	CASSQERASGDTQYF	TGTGCCAGCAGCCAAGAGCGGGCCTCCGGGGATACGCAGTATTTT
TRBV27	.	once	TRBJ2-5	CASSSAGQPQETQYF	TGTGCCAGCAGTTCGGCGGGACAGCCACAAGAGACCCAGTACTTC
TRBV4-3	.	.	TRBJ2-1	CASSQVRSVYNEQFF	TGCGCCAGCAGCCAAGTCCGTAGCGTTTACAATGAGCAGTTCTTC
TRBV3-1/TRBV3-2	TRBD2	.	TRBJ2-1	CASSQLAGDNEQFF	TGTGCCAGCAGCCAACTAGCGGGCGATAATGAGCAGTTCTTC
TRBV4-2	TRBD1	.	TRBJ1-2	CASSHPGQGYGYTF	TGTGCCAGCAGCCACCCGGGACAGGGGTATGGCTACACCTTC
TRBV21-1	.	.	TRBJ1-4	CASRPGGINEKLFF	TGTGCCAGCAGACCCGGGGGTATTAATGAAAAACTGTTTTTT
TRBV7-8	.	.	TRBJ1-3	CASTGTLSGNTIYF	TGTGCCAGCACCGGGACACTCTCTGGAAACACCATATATTTT
TRBV6-5	TRBD1	.	TRBJ1-2	CASSRTGSNYGYTF	TGTGCCAGCAGTCGGACAGGGTCTAACTATGGCTACACCTTC
TRBV5-8	TRBD2	.	TRBJ2-1	CASPGTILYNEQFF	TGTGCCAGCCCAGGGACTATTCTTTACAATGAGCAGTTCTTC
TRBV3-1/TRBV3-2	TRBD1	.	TRBJ1-2	CASSPETTGDGYTF	TGTGCCAGCAGCCCCGAAACGACAGGGGATGGCTACACCTTC
TRBV6-2/TRBV6-3	.	.	TRBJ1-2	CASSFRYPGIDGYTF	TGTGCCAGCAGTTTCCGGTACCCAGGGATAGATGGCTACACCTTC
TRBV7-9	.	.	TRBJ2-5	CASSLALQGGETQYF	TGTGCCAGCAGCTTAGCTCTCCAGGGCGGAGAGACCCAGTACTTC
TRBV13	TRBD2	.	TRBJ2-5	CASSSLAGDYQETQYF	TGTGCCAGCAGCTCCTTAGCGGGGGATTACCAAGAGACCCAGTACTTC
TRBV6-5	.	.	TRBJ1-2	CASSFPQGVGYTF	TGTGCCAGCAGTTTCCCACAGGGTGTTGGCTACACCTTC
TRBV6-2/TRBV6-3	TRBD1	.	TRBJ1-6	CASSYHGPGQGAKSYNSPLHF	TGTGCCAGCAGTTACCACGGCCCGGGACAGGGGGCGAAGTCCTATAATTCACCCCTCCACTTT
TRBV15	.	.	TRBJ2-3	CATSSGFGGVTDTQYF	TGTGCCACCAGTAGCGGTTTTGGAGGGGTGACAGATACGCAGTATTTT
TRBV5-1	TRBD1	once	TRBJ1-2	CASSGTGGDYGYTF	TGCGCCAGCAGCGGGACAGGGGGCGACTATGGCTACACCTTC
TRBV5-1	.	.	TRBJ1-1	CASNGEFWDTEAFF	TGCGCCAGCAATGGGGAGTTCTGGGACACTGAAGCTTTCTTT
TRBV6-2/TRBV6-3	TRBD2	.	TRBJ2-5	CASSWLAEQETQYF	TGTGCCAGCAGCTGGCTAGCGGAGCAAGAGACCCAGTACTTC
TRBV12-3/TRBV12-4	.	few	TRBJ1-3	CAAHSAGNTIYF	TGTGCCGCCCACTCGGCTGGAAACACCATATATTTT
TRBV2	TRBD1	.	TRBJ1-6	CASSATGLSYNSPLHF	TGTGCCAGCAGTGCGACAGGGCTCTCCTATAATTCACCCCTCCACTTT
TRBV5-4	TRBD1	once	TRBJ2-3	CASTSALTGAEGTQYF	TGTGCCAGCACCTCAGCCCTGACAGGGGCAGAGGGTACGCAGTATTTT
TRBV4-3	TRBD2	.	TRBJ2-1	CASSQGPSGDYNEQFF	TGCGCCAGCAGCCAGGGGCCTAGCGGGGACTACAATGAGCAGTTCTTC
TRBV10-3	TRBD2	.	TRBJ2-5	CAISESQGSGDYQETQYF	TGTGCCATCAGTGAGTCCCAGGGTAGCGGGGATTACCAAGAGACCCAGTACTTC